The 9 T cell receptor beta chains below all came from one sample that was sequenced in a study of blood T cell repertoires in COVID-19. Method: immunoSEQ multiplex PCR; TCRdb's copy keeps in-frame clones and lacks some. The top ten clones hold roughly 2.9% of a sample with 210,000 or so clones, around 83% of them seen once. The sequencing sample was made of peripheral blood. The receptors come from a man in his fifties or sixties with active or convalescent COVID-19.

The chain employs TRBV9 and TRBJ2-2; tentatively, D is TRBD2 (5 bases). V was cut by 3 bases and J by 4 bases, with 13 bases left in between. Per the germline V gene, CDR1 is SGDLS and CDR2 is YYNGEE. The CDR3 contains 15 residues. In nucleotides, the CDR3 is TGTGCCAGCAGCGCGGGGTGGGGTTTCACCGGGGAGCTGTTTTTT. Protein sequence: CASSAGWGFTGELFF.

Here the CDR3 reads CASSPQGDYGYTF. The CDR3 nucleotides read TGTGCCAGCAGCCCACAGGGGGACTATGGCTACACCTTC. V gene TRBV6-5 combines with J gene TRBJ1-2, with 8 bases lining up with TRBD1. The CDR3 loop spans 13 amino acids. V shed 6 bases, J shed 3 bases, and the junction held 3 bases outside the gene matches. Looked up from germline, CDR1 is MNHEY and CDR2 is SVGAGI.

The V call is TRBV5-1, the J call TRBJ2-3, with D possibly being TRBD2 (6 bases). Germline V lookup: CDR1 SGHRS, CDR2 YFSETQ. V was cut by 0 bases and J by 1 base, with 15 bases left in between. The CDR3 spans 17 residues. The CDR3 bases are TGCGCCAGCAGCTTGGGGGGATTAGCGGACCGCACAGATACGCAGTATTTT. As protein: CASSLGGLADRTDTQYF. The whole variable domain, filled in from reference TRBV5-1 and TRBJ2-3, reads KAGVTQTPRYLIKTRGQQVTLSCSPISGHRSVSWYQQTPGQGLQFLFEYFSETQRNKGNFPGRFSGRQFSNSRSEMNVSTLELGDSALYLCASSLGGLADRTDTQYFGPGTRLTVL.

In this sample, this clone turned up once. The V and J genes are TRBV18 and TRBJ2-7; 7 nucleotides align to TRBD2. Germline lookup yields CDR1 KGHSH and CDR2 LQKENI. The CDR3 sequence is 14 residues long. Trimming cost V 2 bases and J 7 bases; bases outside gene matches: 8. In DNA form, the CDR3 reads TGTGCCAGCTCACCATTGGTTGTAGCGGGTGAGCAGTACTTC. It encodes CASSPLVVAGEQYF.

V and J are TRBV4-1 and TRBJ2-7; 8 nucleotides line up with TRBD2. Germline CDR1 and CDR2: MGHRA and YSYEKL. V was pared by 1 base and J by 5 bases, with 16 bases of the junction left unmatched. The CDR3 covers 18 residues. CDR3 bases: TGCGCCAGCAGCCAAGTGGCACTAGCGGCCCTGAGGTTCAACGAGCAGTACTTC. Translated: CASSQVALAALRFNEQYF.

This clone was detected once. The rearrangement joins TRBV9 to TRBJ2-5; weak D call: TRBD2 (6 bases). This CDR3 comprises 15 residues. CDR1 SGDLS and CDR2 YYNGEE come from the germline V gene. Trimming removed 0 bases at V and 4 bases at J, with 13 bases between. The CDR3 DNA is TGTGCCAGCAGCGTAGATTCAGGGCGGGGAGAGACCCAGTACTTC. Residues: CASSVDSGRGETQYF. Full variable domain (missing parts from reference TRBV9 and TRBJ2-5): DSGVTQTPKHLITATGQRVTLRCSPRSGDLSVYWYQQSLDQGLQFLIQYYNGEERAKGNILERFSAQQFPDLHSELNLSSLELGDSALYFCASSVDSGRGETQYFGPGTRLLVL.

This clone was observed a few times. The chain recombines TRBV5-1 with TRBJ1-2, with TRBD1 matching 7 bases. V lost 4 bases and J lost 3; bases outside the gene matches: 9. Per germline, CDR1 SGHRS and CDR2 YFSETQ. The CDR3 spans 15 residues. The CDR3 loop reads CASSSGQAIDYGYTF. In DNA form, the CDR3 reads TGCGCCAGCAGCAGCGGACAGGCTATCGACTATGGCTACACCTTC.

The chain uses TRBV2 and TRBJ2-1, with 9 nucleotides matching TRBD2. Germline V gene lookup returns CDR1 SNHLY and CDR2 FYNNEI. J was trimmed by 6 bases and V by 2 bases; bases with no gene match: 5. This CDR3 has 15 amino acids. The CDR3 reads CASSEQAGGLNEQFF. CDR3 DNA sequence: TGTGCCAGCAGTGAACAAGCGGGGGGTCTCAATGAGCAGTTCTTC.

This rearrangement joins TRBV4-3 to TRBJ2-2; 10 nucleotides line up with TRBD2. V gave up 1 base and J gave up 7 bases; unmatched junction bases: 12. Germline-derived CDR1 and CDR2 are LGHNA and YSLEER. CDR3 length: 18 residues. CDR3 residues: CASSQAIKSGGASGELFF. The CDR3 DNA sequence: TGCGCCAGCAGCCAAGCGATTAAGAGCGGGGGGGCCAGCGGGGAGCTGTTTTTT.